The clone carrying this TCR beta chain was counted ten times or more. What it recognizes is unknown. Authors of the study amplified TCR beta CDR3 regions from RNA transcripts. A first-round RT-PCR of the TCR CDR3 used the HTBI primer set. TCRdb re-called the multiplex PCR reads with MiXCR, one entry per CDR3 protein. The data hold approximately 400,000 distinct CDR3 sequences, with over 15% observed a single time. The CDR3 is 19 amino acids. V shed 0 bases and J 1 base; nucleotides not matched to a gene: 8. The germline gives CDR1 MNHEY, CDR2 SVGEGT. The data belong to a study of T cells in Graves' hyperthyroidism and ophthalmopathy. Study-wide findings and caveats: The model anticipated ophthalmopathy a median about six months pre-onset. Researchers found most expanded thyroid clonotypes above 0.001 in blood as well.

Hyperthyroidism of Graves' type that showed no ophthalmopathy progression within 18 months was stable. This sample holds PBMCs from less than 13 ml fresh peripheral blood. Material for sequencing was blood. The receptor was isolated from a woman in her late teens or twenties with Graves' hyperthyroidism. The chain carries TRBV6-2 or TRBV6-3 and TRBJ2-2, with TRBD1 matching 10 bases. For the CDR3, the DNA is TGTGCCAGCAGTTACTCGTTGGGACAGGGGAAGGGGAACACCGGGGAGCTGTTTTTT. Protein product: CASSYSLGQGKGNTGELFF.